The 27 T cell receptor beta chains presented below share a single source sample, sequenced in a study of cytomegalovirus exposure and HLA in healthy donors (TCRdb year 2017). Receptor amplification or capture employed the immunoSEQ multiplex PCR assay. For the multiplex PCR, a mixture combining 60 forward primers for TCR Vbeta segments and 13 reverse primers for TCR Jbeta segments was used. TCRdb obtained this table from immuneACCESS and retained in-frame rearrangements with V and J assigned. These tables miss some clones; where compared with another copy, unresolved V genes account for less than half of the shortfall, and the remainder is unexplained. This sample lists approximately 150,000 clones; 65% to 70% were detected once. In total, the top ten clones hold under 11% of the sample. Sequencing was carried out using PBMCs. These receptor sequences come from a man in his thirties or forties in good health and CMV-seropositive.

The chain is built from TRBV27 and TRBJ2-1; D is perhaps TRBD2 (5 bases). Trimming cost V 10 bases and J 7 bases, with 20 bases left between them. This CDR3 has 14 residues. Looked up from germline, CDR1 is MNHEY and CDR2 is SMNVEV (reference sequence). The chain's CDR3 is CATIASSPVNEQFF. The CDR3 DNA sequence: TGTGCCACGATAGCGTCTTCTCCCGTTAATGAGCAGTTCTTC.

CDR3 residues: CASSLFGPGNTIYF. In DNA, the CDR3 is TGCGCCAGCAGCTTGTTCGGTCCTGGAAACACCATATATTTT. The rearrangement joins TRBV5-1 to TRBJ1-3; D not certain. There are 14 residues in the CDR3. Trimming stripped 1 base from V and 2 bases from J, with 7 bases between. Per germline, CDR1 SGHRS and CDR2 YFSETQ.

This clone was seen more than once but under ten times. This chain joins TRBV6-5 and TRBJ2-7, with D maybe TRBD1 (6 bases). There are 15 residues in the CDR3. CDR1 is MNHEY and CDR2 is SVGAGI in the germline V gene. V was cut by 6 bases and J by 6 bases, with 21 bases left in between. CDR3 DNA: TGTGCCAGCAGCTACACTTTCGGCTCAGGGGTCGAGCAGTACTTC. This gives the protein CASSYTFGSGVEQYF.

This clone was counted only a few times. The rearrangement uses TRBV5-1 and TRBJ2-1; 7 bases are a match to TRBD1. V lost 0 bases and J lost 5; bases outside the gene matches: 5. The length of the CDR3 is 15 residues. Germline V CDR1 and CDR2: SGHRS, YFSETQ. The CDR3 is CASSLEGGRNNEQFF. CDR3 nucleotide sequence: TGCGCCAGCAGCTTGGAAGGGGGCCGAAACAATGAGCAGTTCTTC.

A note on this clone: Its ends do not fully match the called genes, so a read error is possible. This chain uses TRBV7-7 with TRBJ2-5; D call uncertain. The CDR3 covers 15 residues. In germline, CDR1 is SSHAT, CDR2 FNYEAQ (reference sequence). This CDR3 is CASSLGLTHQETQYF. CDR3 nucleotides: TGTGCTAGCAGCTTAGGGTTGACACACCAAGAGACCCAGTACTTC.

Note on this clone: This likely came from a read error, as a far larger clone is one base away. The chain recombines TRBV5-4 with TRBJ1-2; D is perhaps TRBD1 (5 bases). Germline CDR1 is SGHNT and CDR2 is YYREEE (reference sequence). The CDR3 extends over 14 amino acids. V lost 0 bases, J lost 4 bases, and 10 bases lay in between. The CDR3 loop reads CASSLERDAYGYTF. The DNA of the CDR3 is TGTGCCAGCAGCTTGGAGCGGGACGCCTATGGCTACACCTTC.

The V and J genes are TRBV2 and TRBJ1-5, with TRBD1 as a possible D gene (6 bases). The CDR3 extends over 14 amino acids. Germline V gene sequence: CDR1 SNHLY, CDR2 FYNNEI. Trimming left V 8 bases short and J 6 bases short, with 17 bases between. Here the CDR3 DNA reads TGTGCCAGCCTCGACAGGCAGGGCTTTCAGCCCCAGCATTTT. It translates to CASLDRQGFQPQHF.

This clone has ten or more counts. This rearrangement joins TRBV6-1 to TRBJ1-1, with a weak D call TRBD1 (6 bases). This CDR3 comprises 13 residues. In germline, CDR1 is MNHNS, CDR2 SASEGT. Trimming took off 3 bases at V and 3 bases at J, with 8 bases between the two ends. DNA of the CDR3: TGTGCCAGCAGTGACAGGGGCCACACTGAAGCTTTCTTT. It codes for CASSDRGHTEAFF.

The rearrangement links TRBV13 to TRBJ2-1, with D tentatively TRBD1 (5 bases). V lost 4 bases and J 7 bases, leaving 17 bases between the germline ends. Germline CDR1 and CDR2: PRHDT and FYEKMQ (reference sequence). The CDR3 has 15 residues. The CDR3 sequence: CASSSDMERRNEQFF. The CDR3 nucleotides are TGTGCCAGCAGCTCGGACATGGAAAGGAGAAATGAGCAGTTCTTC.

The chain combines TRBV7-9 with TRBJ1-5, with D maybe TRBD1 (6 bases). V lost 5 bases, J lost 2 bases, and 10 bases lay in between. The V gene's germline CDR1 is SEHNR and CDR2 FQNEAQ (reference sequence). The CDR3 extends over 14 amino acids. The CDR3 spells CASSAKGGNQPQHF. CDR3 bases: TGTGCCAGCAGCGCCAAGGGGGGCAATCAGCCCCAGCATTTT.

The chain couples TRBV27 to TRBJ2-7, with a tentative D call TRBD2 (6 bases). V lost 6 bases and J lost 0, with 18 bases in between. This CDR3 is 16 amino acids long. CDR1 is MNHEY, CDR2 SMNVEV, per germline (reference sequence). The CDR3 protein is CASRWDSAPSSYEQYF. The CDR3 DNA reads as TGTGCCAGCAGGTGGGACTCCGCTCCCTCCTCCTACGAGCAGTACTTC.

The rearrangement joins TRBV7-6 to TRBJ2-1; 8 bases map to TRBD2. The length of the CDR3 is 18 residues. Germline values: CDR1 SGHVS, CDR2 FNYEAQ. With V trimmed by 1 base and J by 1 base, 9 bases remained unmatched. The chain's CDR3 is CASSLGVPSGSSYNEQFF. The CDR3 DNA follows: TGTGCCAGCAGCTTAGGAGTTCCGAGCGGGAGTTCCTACAATGAGCAGTTCTTC.

The rearrangement links TRBV28 to TRBJ1-5, with D unclear. Trimming pared 6 bases from V and 3 bases from J, leaving 12 bases between. Germline CDR1 MDHEN, CDR2 SYDVKM. The CDR3 length is 14 residues. The CDR3 reads CASSLREVNQPQHF. The CDR3, as DNA: TGTGCCAGCAGCTTAAGGGAGGTCAATCAGCCCCAGCATTTT.

The chain combines TRBV5-4 with TRBJ2-2, with TRBD2 matching over 10 bases. J lost 9 bases, V lost 4 bases, and 18 bases had no gene match. Germline loops: CDR1 SGHNT, CDR2 YYREEE (reference sequence). CDR3 size: 18 residues. In nucleotides, the CDR3 is TGTGCCAGCAGCCCACCCCCGGGGTCAGCGGGAGGGCTAAGGGAGCTGTTTTTT. Amino acids: CASSPPPGSAGGLRELFF.

There are a few counts of this clone. The chain has TRBV27 and TRBJ2-7; D is perhaps TRBD2 (5 bases). Germline CDR1 reads MNHEY; CDR2 reads SMNVEV (reference sequence). CDR3 size: 12 residues. The V end lost 0 bases, the J end lost 12 bases, and 12 bases lay between the germline ends. The CDR3 bases are TGTGCCAGCAGTTTATCTTACGGGGAACCGTACTTC. Encoded protein: CASSLSYGEPYF.

V usage is TRBV27 and J usage is TRBJ1-2; the D gene is possibly TRBD1 (6 bases). CDR3 size: 13 residues. Germline V gene sequence: CDR1 MNHEY, CDR2 SMNVEV (reference sequence). The germline V and J ends were trimmed by 3 bases and 4 bases, with 9 bases remaining between them. CDR3 coding DNA: TGTGCCAGCAGTTTTAGGGGGAGCTATGGCTACACCTTC. As protein: CASSFRGSYGYTF.

The genes are TRBV5-6 and TRBJ2-7; 8 positions match TRBD1. Germline CDR1 and CDR2: SGHDT and YYEEEE. CDR3 size: 13 residues. V shed 4 bases and J 6 bases; nucleotides not matched to a gene: 6. DNA of the CDR3: TGTGCCAGCAGCACCGGGACAGGCACCGAGCAGTACTTC. Protein: CASSTGTGTEQYF.

This clone was detected a few times. The rearrangement uses TRBV7-2 and TRBJ2-4, with D perhaps matching TRBD2 (5 bases). Looked up from germline, CDR1 is SGHTA and CDR2 is FQGNSA. CDR3 length: 16 residues. V was cut by 5 bases and J by 3 bases, with 17 bases left in between. CDR3 sequence: CASSPDGGSSKNIQYF. The CDR3 nucleotides are TGTGCCAGCAGCCCGGACGGTGGGAGCAGCAAAAACATTCAGTACTTC.

The chain is built from TRBV27 and TRBJ2-7; D possibly corresponds to TRBD1 (5 bases). The V and J ends lost 4 bases and 0 bases respectively, with 13 bases between them. CDR3 length: 15 residues. Germline CDR1 reads MNHEY; CDR2 reads SMNVEV (reference sequence). CDR3 region: CASSSTTANSYEQYF. The CDR3 coding sequence is TGTGCCAGCAGTTCCACGACAGCTAACTCCTACGAGCAGTACTTC.

V usage is TRBV7-9 and J usage is TRBJ2-7; D is undetermined. The CDR3 is made up of 11 amino acids. V was clipped by 8 bases and J by 0 bases, with 5 bases between them. Germline lookup yields CDR1 SEHNR and CDR2 FQNEAQ (reference sequence). The CDR3 coding sequence is TGTGCCAGCGGCCGCTCCTACGAGCAGTACTTC. The encoded protein is CASGRSYEQYF.

This clone was seen a handful of times. The rearrangement links TRBV5-1 to TRBJ1-2; 9 bases are shared with TRBD1. Germline V CDR1 and CDR2: SGHRS, YFSETQ. The CDR3 extends over 13 amino acids. V was clipped by 5 bases and J by 10 bases; unmatched bases: 9. The CDR3 nucleotides read TGCGCCAGCAGGCCGGGACAGGGCCCCCACTACACCTTC. This codes for CASRPGQGPHYTF. Filled out from reference TRBV5-1 and TRBJ1-2, the complete variable domain reads KAGVTQTPRYLIKTRGQQVTLSCSPISGHRSVSWYQQTPGQGLQFLFEYFSETQRNKGNFPGRFSGRQFSNSRSEMNVSTLELGDSALYLCASRPGQGPHYTFGSGTRLTVV.

The sample holds a few counts of this clone. The V gene is TRBV5-5, the J gene TRBJ2-7, with TRBD1 matching 10 bases. Germline V gene sequence: CDR1 SGHKS, CDR2 YYEKEE (reference sequence). Trimming removed 3 bases from V and 0 bases from J; junction bases left unmatched: 3. The CDR3 length is 15 residues. For the CDR3, the DNA is TGTGCCAGCAGCTGGGGGACAGGGGACTCCTACGAGCAGTACTTC. Translated: CASSWGTGDSYEQYF.

The rearrangement uses TRBV7-9 and TRBJ1-4; D possibly corresponds to TRBD1 (5 bases). Per the germline V gene, CDR1 is SEHNR and CDR2 is FQNEAQ (reference sequence). V was clipped by 5 bases and J by 8 bases, with 9 bases between them. There are 12 residues in the CDR3. The CDR3: CASSPPGEKLFF. Here the CDR3 DNA reads TGTGCCAGCAGCCCCCCAGGGGAAAAACTGTTTTTT.

The chain recombines TRBV18 with TRBJ2-1, with TRBD1 matching 7 bases. From germline, CDR1 is KGHSH and CDR2 LQKENI. The junction had 3 bases not matched to a gene; V was cut back by 3 bases and J by 7 bases. This CDR3 region has 13 residues. The CDR3 region has the DNA TGTGCCAGCTCACCTCAGACAGGGAATGAGCAGTTCTTC. This gives the protein CASSPQTGNEQFF. Full variable domain (rest looked up from reference TRBV18 and TRBJ2-1): NAGVMQNPRHLVRRRGQEARLRCSPMKGHSHVYWYRQLPEEGLKFMVYLQKENIIDESGMPKERFSAEFPKEGPSILRIQQVVRGDSAAYFCASSPQTGNEQFFGPGTRLTVL.

The J gene is TRBJ1-5, the V gene TRBV7-2; D remains unclear. Deletions cut 0 bases from V and 3 bases from J, with 3 bases between. This CDR3 is 13 amino acids long. CDR1 is SGHTA, CDR2 FQGNSA, per germline. The CDR3 coding sequence is TGTGCCAGCAGCTTAGCGTACAATCAGCCCCAGCATTTT. Translating gives CASSLAYNQPQHF.

The V and J genes are TRBV7-8 and TRBJ1-5; TRBD1 matches at 8 bases. V shed 4 bases and J 3 bases; nucleotides not matched to a gene: 5. Looked up from germline, CDR1 is SGHVS and CDR2 is FQNEAQ. The CDR3 consists of 15 residues. CDR3 protein: CASSSTGDLNQPQHF. The CDR3 DNA reads TGTGCCAGCAGCTCGACAGGGGATCTCAATCAGCCCCAGCATTTT.

This chain joins TRBV5-1 and TRBJ2-7; 9 nucleotides align to TRBD1. Germline CDR1 and CDR2: SGHRS and YFSETQ. This CDR3 is 14 amino acids long. V gave up 5 bases and J gave up 5 bases; unmatched junction bases: 8. The CDR3 loop is CASRGDREYHEQYF. Here the CDR3 DNA reads TGCGCCAGCAGGGGGGACAGGGAGTACCACGAGCAGTACTTC.